This record looks at one TCR beta chain sequence and its context. The target antigen is unknown. This record belongs to a study of cytomegalovirus exposure and HLA in healthy donors. As for the study in general: Sequencing of 150 million to 200 million T cells in an earlier analysis found about 120 million unique TCR beta sequences. Study-level points and caveats: Previous analysis showed most TCR beta V segments were productive about 87% or about 30% of the time.

The CDR3 runs to 15 residues. The V segment lost 0 bases and the J segment 2 bases; nucleotides outside the gene matches: 4. Per the germline V gene, CDR1 is MNHEY and CDR2 is SMNVEV (reference sequence). Amplification used 60 Vbeta primers and 13 Jbeta primers. In the authors' methods: Approximately 86 million unique TCR beta chains, roughly 12 million shared, were counted in a later analysis. Profiled with immunoSEQ multiplex PCR; TCRdb holds only in-frame clones, not every one. Clone size and V and J calls were adopted from that table, with D and trimming inferred from the DNA. Of 150,000 to 200,000 clones listed, roughly 80% are singletons.

This clonotype was obtained from a male donor in good health and CMV-seronegative. The sample consisted of PBMCs. This sequence joins TRBV27 and TRBJ2-7; TRBD2 matches 7 bases. CDR3 loop: CASSLSREFPYEQYF. As DNA, the CDR3 is TGTGCCAGCAGTTTATCGCGGGAGTTCCCCTACGAGCAGTACTTC.